This T cell receptor beta chain was recovered during a study of blood T cell repertoires in COVID-19. About the study: The United States, Italy and Spain were the sources of the acute and convalescent COVID-19 samples.

How the authors handled the data: The assay estimated nucleated cells by amplifying reference gene primers. Clones were sequenced by immunoSEQ multiplex PCR, and TCRdb holds only the in-frame ones, with some missing. That table furnishes V, J and clone size, whereas the DNA furnished D and trimming. The profile shows a few hundred thousand clones, around 83% of them singletons. Unmatched junction bases numbered 18, after V lost 6 bases and J lost 4 bases. The CDR3 runs to 17 residues. Germline CDR1 SGHTS, CDR2 YDEGEE. This rearrangement joins TRBV5-8 to TRBJ1-1; 7 bases agree with TRBD1. The sample was peripheral blood. This clonotype was obtained from a woman in her 70s with COVID-19, enrolled during active disease. The chain's CDR3 is CASKPTLTGKGTTEAFF. CDR3 DNA: TGTGCCAGCAAACCGACCCTGACAGGGAAAGGGACCACTGAAGCTTTCTTT.